The 8 T cell receptor beta chains listed next were all sequenced from one sample in a study of cytomegalovirus exposure and HLA in healthy donors. With 60 Vbeta and 13 Jbeta primers, the PCR was carried out. Only in-frame clones appear in the TCRdb table, and some are missing; sequencing was by immunoSEQ multiplex PCR. The table shows about 80,000 clones, with approximately 60% occurring only once. Material for sequencing was PBMCs. The receptor source for this set is a male donor in good health and CMV-seropositive.

The chain has TRBV7-8 and TRBJ1-5; 12 bases line up with TRBD1. CDR1 SGHVS and CDR2 FQNEAQ come from the germline V gene. The CDR3 covers 14 residues. The ends lost 5 bases at V and 9 bases at J; junction bases unmatched: 5. The CDR3 sequence: CASSRGTGGRPQHF. The CDR3 DNA follows: TGTGCCAGCAGCCGCGGGACAGGGGGCAGGCCCCAGCATTTT.

This clone has only one observation. The chain combines TRBV11-3 with TRBJ2-7; no clear D. Germline-derived CDR1 and CDR2 are SGHNT and YENEEA. The CDR3 is 13 residues long. Trimming took off 4 bases at V and 7 bases at J, with 14 bases between the two ends. CDR3 region: CASSSGMAGEQYF. The DNA for the CDR3 is TGTGCCAGCAGCTCCGGCATGGCCGGGGAGCAGTACTTC.

The chain links TRBV9 to TRBJ1-5; TRBD1 aligns across 8 bases. The V segment lost 2 bases and the J segment 4 bases; nucleotides outside the gene matches: 5. The V gene's germline CDR1 is SGDLS and CDR2 YYNGEE. The CDR3 sequence is 15 residues long. The CDR3 region is CASSVGTGSNQPQHF. The CDR3 DNA follows: TGTGCCAGCAGCGTTGGGACAGGTTCAAATCAGCCCCAGCATTTT.

The rearrangement uses TRBV29-1 and TRBJ1-1, with D unresolved. The V end lost 6 bases, the J end lost 3 bases, and 11 bases lay between the germline ends. This CDR3 has 12 residues. Germline lookup yields CDR1 SQVTM and CDR2 ANQGSEA. This chain's CDR3 is CSVLEVYTEAFF. In DNA form, the CDR3 reads TGCAGCGTCCTGGAGGTTTACACTGAAGCTTTCTTT.

The chain recombines TRBV7-2 with TRBJ2-5; D uncertain. From germline, CDR1 is SGHTA and CDR2 FQGNSA. The CDR3 extends over 12 amino acids. V was shortened by 5 bases and J by 1 base, with 5 bases between the two germline ends. The CDR3 loop reads CASSPFQETQYF. In DNA, the CDR3 is TGTGCCAGCAGCCCTTTCCAAGAGACCCAGTACTTC.

This clone has just a few counts. The chain employs TRBV5-6 and TRBJ2-5; 7 bases align to TRBD1. CDR3 size: 14 residues. Germline CDR1 SGHDT, CDR2 YYEEEE. Trimming cost V 4 bases and J 5 bases; bases outside gene matches: 8. In nucleotides, the CDR3 is TGTGCCAGCAGCACTCCACAGGGGATCGAGACCCAGTACTTC. Amino acids: CASSTPQGIETQYF.

This clone was observed a single time. CDR3 coding DNA: TGTGCCAGCAGGCGGGGGGGCGGAGACGAGCAGTACTTC. It specifies CASRRGGGDEQYF. The J gene is TRBJ2-7, the V gene TRBV27; the match to TRBD2 covers 9 bases. CDR1 and CDR2 from the germline V gene are MNHEY and SMNVEV (reference sequence). Losses at the gene ends were 6 bases for V and 5 bases for J; bases not matched to a gene: 5. The CDR3 has 13 residues.

This rearrangement joins TRBV15 to TRBJ2-2; D ambiguous. Trimming took off 7 bases at V and 6 bases at J, with 15 bases between the two ends. Germline assignment: CDR1 LNHNV and CDR2 YYDKDF (reference sequence). This CDR3 is 14 amino acids long. CDR3 loop: CATISDLLAGELFF. The CDR3 bases are TGTGCCACCATCTCCGACCTTCTAGCCGGGGAGCTGTTTTTT.